Below, 18 T cell receptor beta chains from the same sample are listed, as sequenced in a study of regulatory T cells in long-lasting Graves disease. Time point given: newly diagnosed GD, antithyroid drugs for less than 3 months. With RNA extracted from PBMCs as input, the TCR library was made. To make TCR beta libraries, researchers used iRepertoire HTBI primers and Arm-PCR of CDR3 regions. TCRdb passed the multiplex PCR reads through MiXCR, listing each CDR3 protein once. In the table there are 350,000 to 500,000 distinct CDR3 sequences, about 15% of which are singletons. In addition, the sample was reused for a study of T cells in Graves' hyperthyroidism and ophthalmopathy.

Sequencing was performed on peripheral blood mononuclear cells (PBMCs), taken at new diagnosis, from a patient treated with antithyroid drugs. The receptors stem from a woman aged 50 to 60 with Graves disease.

The chain recombines TRBV29-1 with TRBJ2-5, with 7 bases fitting TRBD2. Germline CDR1 is SQVTM and CDR2 is ANQGSEA. V lost 0 bases to trimming and J lost 5 bases; unmatched junction nucleotides: 9. This CDR3 spans 15 amino acids. CDR3 coding DNA: TGCAGCGTTGAAGATCTGGGACTACTGACGGAGACCCAGTACTTC. It yields the protein CSVEDLGLLTETQYF.

The chain is built from TRBV24-1 and TRBJ2-3; 8 bases match TRBD1. The CDR3 has 14 amino acids. Germline V CDR1 and CDR2: KGHDR, SFDVKD. The ends lost 5 bases at V and 6 bases at J; junction bases unmatched: 6. CDR3 bases: TGTGCCACCAGTGTAGGACAGGGTTTTGATACGCAGTATTTT. Its translation is CATSVGQGFDTQYF.

The table lists this clonotype with many counts. This chain joins TRBV3-1 and TRBJ1-1; 8 bases agree with TRBD1. CDR3 length: 16 residues. Germline loops: CDR1 LGHDT, CDR2 YNNKEL (reference sequence). With V trimmed by 2 bases and J by 1 base, 6 bases remained unmatched. The CDR3 protein is CASSQPRTGPNTEAFF. The CDR3 DNA reads TGTGCCAGCAGCCAACCAAGGACAGGGCCGAACACTGAAGCTTTCTTT.

This clonotype appeared a few times. The chain uses TRBV5-1 and TRBJ2-7; the D is unclear. CDR1 and CDR2 (germline): SGHRS, YFSETQ. V was clipped by 3 bases and J by 2 bases, with 12 bases between them. The CDR3 covers 14 residues. The chain's CDR3 is CASSSGGPTYEQYF. CDR3 nucleotides: TGCGCCAGCAGCTCAGGCGGCCCTACCTACGAGCAGTACTTC.

Many counts were recorded for this clonotype. V and J are TRBV5-1 and TRBJ2-1; D not certain. V was trimmed by 5 bases and J by 5 bases, leaving 8 bases between them. The CDR3 spans 12 residues. The V gene's germline CDR1 is SGHRS and CDR2 YFSETQ. CDR3 sequence: CASSPDDNEQFF. The CDR3 DNA follows: TGCGCCAGCAGTCCGGACGACAATGAGCAGTTCTTC. The entire variable domain, with the rest obtained from reference TRBV5-1 and TRBJ2-1, is as follows: KAGVTQTPRYLIKTRGQQVTLSCSPISGHRSVSWYQQTPGQGLQFLFEYFSETQRNKGNFPGRFSGRQFSNSRSEMNVSTLELGDSALYLCASSPDDNEQFFGPGTRLTVL.

In its sample, this clonotype was seen many times. V and J are TRBV28 and TRBJ2-1; 14 nucleotides match TRBD2. There are 14 residues in the CDR3. From germline, CDR1 is MDHEN and CDR2 SYDVKM. The junction had 5 bases not matched to a gene; V was cut back by 7 bases and J by 9 bases. The CDR3 nucleotides read TGTGCCAGCATGTTGGGACTAGCGGGAGTTGAGCAGTTCTTC. Translated, it gives CASMLGLAGVEQFF.

The chain joins TRBV5-5 to TRBJ2-1, with a weak D call TRBD1 (6 bases). This CDR3 contains 20 residues. The germline V and J ends were trimmed by 3 bases and 0 bases, with 25 bases remaining between them. Germline values: CDR1 SGHKS, CDR2 YYEKEE (reference sequence). CDR3 in DNA: TGTGCCAGCAGCTCGGCCCCCGACAGGCTGCTAGGGAGCTCCTACAATGAGCAGTTCTTC. It encodes CASSSAPDRLLGSSYNEQFF.

This clonotype showed up many times. This sequence joins TRBV5-1 and TRBJ2-5; 8 positions match TRBD1. The trim removed 4 bases at V and 5 bases at J, leaving 4 bases unmatched. Germline loops: CDR1 SGHRS, CDR2 YFSETQ. The CDR3 runs 13 residues. The CDR3 here is CASSRGDRETQYF. The CDR3 DNA reads as TGCGCCAGCAGCCGAGGGGACAGGGAGACCCAGTACTTC.

J is TRBJ2-6 and V is TRBV19, with D perhaps TRBD1 (6 bases). Trimming removed 5 bases from V and 0 bases from J, with 11 bases in between. The CDR3 runs to 16 residues. Germline assignment: CDR1 LNHDA and CDR2 SQIVND (reference sequence). CDR3 sequence reads: CASSLIRGSGANVLTF. The CDR3 nucleotides read TGTGCCAGTAGTCTGATCAGGGGCTCTGGGGCCAACGTCCTGACTTTC.

The rearrangement joins TRBV5-1 to TRBJ2-3; perhaps TRBD2 as D (6 bases). The germline V gene has CDR1 SGHRS and CDR2 YFSETQ. Between the trimmed V and J ends, which lost 0 bases and 1 base, there was a span of 9 bases. CDR3 size: 15 residues. This CDR3 is CASSLDPSGTDTQYF. In nucleotides, the CDR3 is TGCGCCAGCAGCTTGGACCCTAGCGGCACAGATACGCAGTATTTT.

This clonotype was observed a few times. The chain is built from TRBV5-1 and TRBJ2-5; TRBD1 aligns across 7 bases. Trimming cost V 5 bases and J 1 base; bases outside gene matches: 8. This CDR3 spans 15 amino acids. From germline, CDR1 is SGHRS and CDR2 YFSETQ. The CDR3 region is CASRSTGATQETQYF. CDR3 DNA: TGCGCCAGCAGAAGCACAGGGGCGACCCAAGAGACCCAGTACTTC. Full variable domain (missing parts from reference TRBV5-1 and TRBJ2-5): KAGVTQTPRYLIKTRGQQVTLSCSPISGHRSVSWYQQTPGQGLQFLFEYFSETQRNKGNFPGRFSGRQFSNSRSEMNVSTLELGDSALYLCASRSTGATQETQYFGPGTRLLVL.

This clonotype was seen at least ten times. This rearrangement joins TRBV28 to TRBJ2-5; 14 bases are a match to TRBD2. CDR3 length: 17 amino acids. The germline V gene has CDR1 MDHEN and CDR2 SYDVKM. Losses at the gene ends were 8 bases for V and 1 base for J; bases not matched to a gene: 9. The CDR3 nucleotides read TGTGCCAGCCAGGGACTAGCGGGAGTAGAGGGCCAAGAGACCCAGTACTTC. This gives the protein CASQGLAGVEGQETQYF.

This clonotype was detected a few times. The V gene is TRBV20-1, the J gene TRBJ2-1; 8 bases match TRBD2. Germline V lookup: CDR1 DFQATT, CDR2 SNEGSKA (reference sequence). Losses at the gene ends were 4 bases for V and 6 bases for J; bases not matched to a gene: 11. CDR3 size: 15 residues. Here the CDR3 reads CSANRKAGAANEQFF. For the CDR3, the DNA is TGCAGTGCTAATCGAAAAGCGGGAGCGGCCAATGAGCAGTTCTTC.

There are a few counts of this clonotype. The rearrangement uses TRBV5-1 and TRBJ2-1; 7 nucleotides align to TRBD1. With V trimmed by 3 bases and J by 2 bases, 5 bases remained unmatched. The CDR3 is 15 amino acids. Germline lookup yields CDR1 SGHRS and CDR2 YFSETQ. The CDR3 region has the DNA TGCGCCAGCAGCTCCGGACAGGTTCCCTACAATGAGCAGTTCTTC. It is translated as CASSSGQVPYNEQFF.

This clonotype was counted ten times or more. The chain joins TRBV11-2 to TRBJ2-7; a weak D match, TRBD1 (6 bases). V lost 5 bases and J lost 3, with 17 bases in between. Germline loops: CDR1 SGHAT, CDR2 FQNNGV. The CDR3 consists of 15 residues. CDR3 protein: CASSQIQGIGYEQYF. For the CDR3, the DNA is TGTGCCAGCAGCCAAATCCAGGGGATCGGCTACGAGCAGTACTTC.

This clonotype was seen many times. This chain links TRBV3-1 with TRBJ2-3; 11 bases line up with TRBD2. V lost 1 base to trimming and J lost 6 bases; unmatched junction nucleotides: 12. Germline CDR1 is LGHDT and CDR2 is YNNKEL (reference sequence). There are 18 residues in the CDR3. CDR3 sequence: CASSQGGRRASGRDTQYF. The CDR3 DNA reads TGTGCCAGCAGCCAAGGTGGACGGCGGGCTAGCGGGAGGGATACGCAGTATTTT.

This clonotype has just a few counts. This chain links TRBV7-6 with TRBJ2-2; no firm D call. The CDR3 extends over 17 amino acids. The V end lost 1 base, the J end lost 1 base, and 13 bases lay between the germline ends. The germline CDR1 and CDR2 sequences are SGHVS and FNYEAQ. Here the CDR3 DNA reads TGTGCCAGCAGCTTAGATTTACGTAAAAAGAACACCGGGGAGCTGTTTTTT. Residues: CASSLDLRKKNTGELFF.

At least ten counts were recorded for this clonotype. V and J are TRBV12-3 or TRBV12-4 and TRBJ2-3; TRBD2 might be the D (6 bases). V lost 5 bases and J 7 bases, leaving 19 bases between the germline ends. The CDR3 length is 15 residues. CDR3 in amino acids: CASSPRELSPNTQYF. The CDR3 region has the DNA TGTGCCAGCAGTCCCCGGGAGTTATCACCCAATACGCAGTATTTT.